This T cell receptor (beta chain) is drawn from a study of shared clonotypes between healthy human individuals (TCRdb year 2020). About the investigation overall: The cohort comprised a couple of women and a few men aged 18 to 49 years. To increase sequencing depth and limit assay-specific biases, TCR repertoire library preparation and sequencing were carried out by different laboratories using diverse techniques. For each donor, three plates each were used for CD4 naive and CD4 memory, two plates were used for CD8 naive, and one plate was used for CD8 memory. Each donor's leukapheresis produced roughly between roughly 0.85 and 9.5 billion PBMCs. Blood TCR repertoires of a handful of healthy adults were deeply sequenced to estimate repertoire size and the extent of clonotype sharing between individuals. General study outcomes and caveats: Pairwise subsampling indicated that sequencing depth was expected to affect the degree of clonotype sharing among donors. Compared with non-shared clonotypes, clonotypes shared by all four sorted-subset donors had higher generation probabilities. Only blood was sampled, and tissue TCR repertoires likely differ from those in blood. Because the study included only a small number of donors, the genetic and exposure-history diversity represented was limited. Sharing across a handful of donors was observed for approximately 5% of naive CD4, under 4% of naive CD8, 2% to 2.5% of memory CD4, and roughly 0.4% of memory CD8 clonotypes. Naive subsets generally had larger estimated clonotype richness than memory subsets did. Even with the large sequencing depth, rarefaction of the sorted-subset datasets indicated that sequencing was incomplete.

Regarding this clone: No antigen is known for it. One base away there is no much larger clone; base qualities are not given.

The donors were healthy, HIV-negative adults who had no recently reported acute infections or vaccinations. Every donor was a Caucasian adult residing in Nashville, Tennessee, USA. CD4+ T cells were enriched through magnetic negative selection, after which naive cells were positively selected on CD45RA and the remaining negative fraction served as the memory subset. Blood was collected by leukapheresis, and PBMCs were isolated by Ficoll-Histopaque density gradient centrifugation and then cryopreserved in liquid nitrogen vapor phase. Analytical flow cytometry was used to check the purity and quantity of every magnetically sorted T cell population. Each sorted fraction had its genomic DNA isolated and then quantified by UV absorbance on a Nanodrop 2000c. Using the deep immunoSEQ assay, TCR CDR3 regions were amplified from genomic DNA by multiplex PCR. Genomic DNA extracted from each cell subset was distributed evenly over all wells of several immunoSEQ 96-well plates, and each plate served as one replicate. For sorted subsets, roughly 200 ng genomic DNA, equal to 25,000 to 35,000 T cell genomes, was loaded into each replicate PCR. Purified libraries were quantified with a Qubit 3.0 fluorometer, sized on a Bioanalyzer 2100, and re-quantified with the KAPA Library Quantification kit. A separate single-read 150-cycle Illumina NextSeq 550 flow cell was used to sequence each immunoSEQ 96-well plate. As for how the authors treated the data: Because the immunoSEQ output included only junctional sequences and no quality scores, the filtering could not be the same as the filtering used for full-length reads. Sequences were annotated with PyIR, a Python wrapper for IgBLAST v1.9, using IMGT germline references to assign V/J genes and CDR3. Reads were filtered out if the reads had weak V/J assignments (E-value above 1e-6), no CDR3, stop codons, out-of-frame junctions, or ambiguous translated residues. V3J clonotypes were defined as sequences sharing an identical inferred V gene, J gene, and CDR3 amino acid sequence. Percentage overlap between repertoires was calculated by dividing the number of shared unique clonotypes by the size of the smaller repertoire. Three approaches were used to assess repertoire richness: RTK rarefaction, the Chao1 estimator, and Recon v2.1 estimates of unobserved clonotypes. For all TCRbeta clonotypes obtained by the gDNA method from four donors, generation probabilities were computed with OLGA. In TCRdb, the immuneACCESS table is reduced to in-frame sequences with V and J assigned. These tables do not hold every clone; where another copy was compared, an unresolved V gene accounts for under half, and the others remain unexplained. D and trimming were read from the DNA, whereas the V and J calls and clone size are those reported in that table. The sample table records 2 million to 2.5 million clones; just over 90% of these occur just once. About 0.39% of the sample is in the top ten clones.

Inclusive of the bounding cysteine and phenylalanine, the CDR3 is 14 residues long. Kept here is only the CDR3 DNA, which spans 42 bases and is read in frame from base 1. The germline ends are 10 bases apart after V is trimmed by 0 bases and J by 3 bases. The germline V gene sets CDR1 to SGHRS and CDR2 to YFSETQ. The sequence came from a young man in good health. Some clones in this sample may be carry-over from other donors' samples. Sequencing used naive CD4+ T cells from PBMCs. Taken with the paper, the label for cell subset or site translates to: CD45RA+ positively selected. Here the chain combines TRBV5-1 and TRBJ2-7, and TRBD2 may be the D gene, going by 6 matching bases. Here is the DNA: TGCGCCAGCAGCTTGGTTCAGGGACTCTACGAGCAGTACTTC. Its translation reads: CASSLVQGLYEQYF.